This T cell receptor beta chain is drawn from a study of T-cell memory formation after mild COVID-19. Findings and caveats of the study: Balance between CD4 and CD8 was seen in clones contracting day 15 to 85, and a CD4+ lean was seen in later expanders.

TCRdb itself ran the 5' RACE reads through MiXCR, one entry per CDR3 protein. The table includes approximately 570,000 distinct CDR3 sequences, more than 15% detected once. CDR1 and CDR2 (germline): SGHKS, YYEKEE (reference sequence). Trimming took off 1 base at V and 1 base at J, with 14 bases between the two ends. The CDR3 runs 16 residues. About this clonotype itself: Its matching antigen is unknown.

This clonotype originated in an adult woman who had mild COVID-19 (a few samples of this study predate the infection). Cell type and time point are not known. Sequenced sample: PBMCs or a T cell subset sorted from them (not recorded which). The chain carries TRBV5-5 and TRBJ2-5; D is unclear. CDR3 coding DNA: TGTGCCAGCAGCTTGCTCCCCGGACGGATCCAAGAGACCCAGTACTTC. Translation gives CASSLLPGRIQETQYF.